Listed below are T cell receptor beta chains from one sample, sequenced in a study of blood T cell repertoires in COVID-19. Assay used: immunoSEQ multiplex PCR; TCRdb lists only in-frame clones, some missing. The data show approximately 440,000 clones, with about nine tenths seen just once and about 0.57% held by the top ten. Sequences were obtained from PBMCs or T cells enriched from blood (not recorded which). Receptors originate from a man between 18 and 35 years old who had recovered from COVID-19. CDR3s include the opening cysteine and the closing phenylalanine or tryptophan. Each record gives: D gene, V gene, CDR3 length, J gene, clone size, CDR3 DNA, CDR3 protein. The D gene is left open where the match is weak. The size field is filled for only some rows; it gives once, few, many or a size class.

d_gene: -; v_gene: TRBV19; len: 17; j_gene: TRBJ2-1; abundance: -; CDR3nt: TGTGCCAGTAGTATGGGGCCTAGCGCCATCTCCTACAGTGAGCAGTTCTTC; CDR3aa: CASSMGPSAISYSEQFF
d_gene: -; v_gene: TRBV2; len: 14; j_gene: TRBJ1-4; abundance: -; CDR3nt: TGTGCCAGCTTAGCCGGGACAAGTAATGAAAAACTGTTTTTT; CDR3aa: CASLAGTSNEKLFF
d_gene: TRBD2; v_gene: TRBV5-1; len: 14; j_gene: TRBJ2-1; abundance: -; CDR3nt: TGCGCCAGCAGCTTGGGGACTAGCGGGTCTGAGCAGTTCTTC; CDR3aa: CASSLGTSGSEQFF
d_gene: TRBD1; v_gene: TRBV12-3/TRBV12-4; len: 13; j_gene: TRBJ1-2; abundance: once; CDR3nt: TGTGCCAGCAGTTCGGGACAGGGTCTAGGCTACACCTTC; CDR3aa: CASSSGQGLGYTF
d_gene: TRBD1; v_gene: TRBV4-1; len: 16; j_gene: TRBJ1-5; abundance: -; CDR3nt: TGCGCCAGCAGCCAAGAAGGGGGGACAGGGAATCAGCCCCAGCATTTT; CDR3aa: CASSQEGGTGNQPQHF
d_gene: TRBD2; v_gene: TRBV6-2/TRBV6-3; len: 16; j_gene: TRBJ2-2; abundance: -; CDR3nt: TGTGCCAGCAGCCCCACTAGCGGGGGGTACACCGGGGAGCTGTTTTTT; CDR3aa: CASSPTSGGYTGELFF
d_gene: -; v_gene: TRBV7-6; len: 16; j_gene: TRBJ1-4; abundance: -; CDR3nt: TGTGCCAGCAGCCCGGAGACAGCGATCCGTAATGAAAAACTGTTTTTT; CDR3aa: CASSPETAIRNEKLFF
d_gene: -; v_gene: TRBV3-1/TRBV3-2; len: 18; j_gene: TRBJ1-2; abundance: few; CDR3nt: TGTGCCAGCAGCCAAGATCGTATGACCGGCGAAGGGGACTATGGCTACACCTTC; CDR3aa: CASSQDRMTGEGDYGYTF
d_gene: TRBD1; v_gene: TRBV9; len: 14; j_gene: TRBJ2-7; abundance: -; CDR3nt: TGTGCCAGCAGCGTAGTAGGAGACAGGGACGAGCAGTACTTC; CDR3aa: CASSVVGDRDEQYF
d_gene: -; v_gene: TRBV18; len: 19; j_gene: TRBJ2-3; abundance: once; CDR3nt: TGTGCCAGCTCACCTTTTGGAGCCTCACTCCATCTAAGCACAGATACGCAGTATTTT; CDR3aa: CASSPFGASLHLSTDTQYF
d_gene: -; v_gene: TRBV28; len: 11; j_gene: TRBJ1-5; abundance: few; CDR3nt: TGTGCCAGCAGTTTACACCAGACCCAGCATTTT; CDR3aa: CASSLHQTQHF
d_gene: -; v_gene: TRBV14; len: 13; j_gene: TRBJ2-1; abundance: -; CDR3nt: TGTGCCAGCAGCCAAGCGGAGTACAATGAGCAGTTCTTC; CDR3aa: CASSQAEYNEQFF
d_gene: -; v_gene: TRBV19; len: 14; j_gene: TRBJ1-2; abundance: -; CDR3nt: TGTGCCAGTAGTATACTGACAGCTAACTATGGCTACACCTTC; CDR3aa: CASSILTANYGYTF
d_gene: -; v_gene: TRBV29-1; len: 11; j_gene: TRBJ2-5; abundance: -; CDR3nt: TGCAGCGTCCAACTTCGGGAGACCCAGTACTTC; CDR3aa: CSVQLRETQYF
d_gene: -; v_gene: TRBV9; len: 16; j_gene: TRBJ1-3; abundance: once; CDR3nt: TGTGCCAGCAGCCCCAGGCCGTTCTTCTCTGGAAACACCATATATTTT; CDR3aa: CASSPRPFFSGNTIYF
d_gene: -; v_gene: TRBV18; len: 14; j_gene: TRBJ2-6; abundance: -; CDR3nt: TGTGCCAGCTCACCCATGTCTGGGGCCAACGTCCTGACTTTC; CDR3aa: CASSPMSGANVLTF
d_gene: TRBD2; v_gene: TRBV27; len: 16; j_gene: TRBJ2-1; abundance: -; CDR3nt: TGTGCCAGCAGTTTATCACGCGGGAGGGTCTACAATGAGCAGTTCTTC; CDR3aa: CASSLSRGRVYNEQFF
d_gene: TRBD1; v_gene: TRBV18; len: 13; j_gene: TRBJ1-5; abundance: -; CDR3nt: TGTGCCAGCGAGCAGGGGGGCAATCAGCCCCAGCATTTT; CDR3aa: CASEQGGNQPQHF
d_gene: -; v_gene: TRBV27; len: 13; j_gene: TRBJ2-3; abundance: -; CDR3nt: TGTGCCAGCAGCCGAGCGGCCACAGATACGCAGTATTTT; CDR3aa: CASSRAATDTQYF
d_gene: TRBD2; v_gene: TRBV19; len: 14; j_gene: TRBJ2-7; abundance: -; CDR3nt: TGTGCCAGTAGTGGGGTAGCGGGAATGTACGAGCAGTACTTC; CDR3aa: CASSGVAGMYEQYF
d_gene: -; v_gene: TRBV30; len: 14; j_gene: TRBJ1-1; abundance: few; CDR3nt: TGTGCCTGGAGTGTCCCGAGGATGGGCACTGAAGCTTTCTTT; CDR3aa: CAWSVPRMGTEAFF
d_gene: TRBD1; v_gene: TRBV28; len: 17; j_gene: TRBJ1-2; abundance: once; CDR3nt: TGTGCCAGCAGTTTCAATTCAAGGGGGCCGGGGCGTAATGGCTACACCTTC; CDR3aa: CASSFNSRGPGRNGYTF
d_gene: -; v_gene: TRBV6-4; len: 14; j_gene: TRBJ2-2; abundance: -; CDR3nt: TGTGCCAGCAGTGAAGTAGTATCGGTCGGTTGGTTGTTTTTT; CDR3aa: CASSEVVSVGWLFF
d_gene: -; v_gene: TRBV2; len: 13; j_gene: TRBJ1-2; abundance: -; CDR3nt: TGTGCCAGCAGTGAAAAGGGGGGGCACGGCTACACCTTC; CDR3aa: CASSEKGGHGYTF
d_gene: TRBD1; v_gene: TRBV7-9; len: 16; j_gene: TRBJ1-6; abundance: -; CDR3nt: TGTGCCAGCAGCTGGCGGACAGGGTCAATTGTTTCACCCCTCCACTTT; CDR3aa: CASSWRTGSIVSPLHF
d_gene: -; v_gene: TRBV20-1; len: 11; j_gene: TRBJ1-4; abundance: -; CDR3nt: TGCAGTGGAGGGATTGGGGAAAAACTGTTTTTT; CDR3aa: CSGGIGEKLFF
d_gene: -; v_gene: TRBV30; len: 13; j_gene: TRBJ1-3; abundance: -; CDR3nt: TGTGCCTGGAGTGCCCAGGTCGGAAACACCATATATTTT; CDR3aa: CAWSAQVGNTIYF
d_gene: TRBD1; v_gene: TRBV27; len: 17; j_gene: TRBJ1-6; abundance: -; CDR3nt: TGTGCCAGCAGAGGGGGCGTGGAGAGCTCCTATAATTCACCCCTCCACTTT; CDR3aa: CASRGGVESSYNSPLHF
d_gene: -; v_gene: TRBV3-1/TRBV3-2; len: 14; j_gene: TRBJ2-7; abundance: -; CDR3nt: TGTGCCAGCAGGGATGCAGGGAATCCCTACGAGCAGTACTTC; CDR3aa: CASRDAGNPYEQYF
d_gene: TRBD1; v_gene: TRBV5-1; len: 15; j_gene: TRBJ2-2; abundance: -; CDR3nt: TGCGCCAGCAGTCCGGGACAGGGGGCTACCGGGGAGCTGTTTTTT; CDR3aa: CASSPGQGATGELFF
d_gene: TRBD2; v_gene: TRBV27; len: 17; j_gene: TRBJ2-2; abundance: -; CDR3nt: TGTGCCAGCAGCTTGACTAGCGGGAACGTGTTAGGCGGGGAGCTGTTTTTT; CDR3aa: CASSLTSGNVLGGELFF
d_gene: TRBD2; v_gene: TRBV9; len: 15; j_gene: TRBJ2-3; abundance: -; CDR3nt: TGTGCCAGCAGCGCTATAGCGGGAGAGCAAGATACGCAGTATTTT; CDR3aa: CASSAIAGEQDTQYF
d_gene: TRBD1; v_gene: TRBV6-2/TRBV6-3; len: 19; j_gene: TRBJ2-2; abundance: -; CDR3nt: TGTGCCAGCAGTTACCCGTCTAGTTACTCCTCACAGGGGACCGGGGAGCTGTTTTTT; CDR3aa: CASSYPSSYSSQGTGELFF
d_gene: TRBD2; v_gene: TRBV5-4; len: 14; j_gene: TRBJ2-5; abundance: once; CDR3nt: TGTGCCAGCAGCTCGCGGACTAGTGGAGAGACCCAGTACTTC; CDR3aa: CASSSRTSGETQYF
d_gene: -; v_gene: TRBV28; len: 14; j_gene: TRBJ1-1; abundance: -; CDR3nt: TGTGCCAGCAGTTTACCCACAGGGAACACTGAAGCTTTCTTT; CDR3aa: CASSLPTGNTEAFF
d_gene: -; v_gene: TRBV29-1; len: 13; j_gene: TRBJ1-2; abundance: -; CDR3nt: TGCAGCGTTGAACGGGGGGCTAACTATGGCTACACCTTC; CDR3aa: CSVERGANYGYTF
d_gene: TRBD2; v_gene: TRBV3-1/TRBV3-2; len: 16; j_gene: TRBJ2-1; abundance: -; CDR3nt: TGTGCCAGCAGCCCAAGTGCTAGCGGGGGGGCCTTAGAGCAGTTCTTC; CDR3aa: CASSPSASGGALEQFF
d_gene: TRBD1; v_gene: TRBV30; len: 15; j_gene: TRBJ2-1; abundance: -; CDR3nt: TGTGCCTGGAGCGGACAGGGGCTTGGGGACAATGAGCAGTTCTTC; CDR3aa: CAWSGQGLGDNEQFF
d_gene: -; v_gene: TRBV7-9; len: 14; j_gene: TRBJ2-1; abundance: -; CDR3nt: TGTGCCAGCAGCCAAGAAACAGCCTACAATGAGCAGTTCTTC; CDR3aa: CASSQETAYNEQFF
d_gene: TRBD1; v_gene: TRBV28; len: 16; j_gene: TRBJ2-3; abundance: -; CDR3nt: TGTGCCAGCAGTTTACGACAGGGGGCGGGTCTTACGGGGCAGTATTTT; CDR3aa: CASSLRQGAGLTGQYF
d_gene: -; v_gene: TRBV5-8; len: 15; j_gene: TRBJ1-3; abundance: -; CDR3nt: TGTGCCAGCAGCTTGGTCTTGAGCTCTGGAAACACCATATATTTT; CDR3aa: CASSLVLSSGNTIYF
d_gene: -; v_gene: TRBV27; len: 14; j_gene: TRBJ2-1; abundance: -; CDR3nt: TGTGCCAGCAGTTCACTAGGATCCTACAATGAGCAGTTCTTC; CDR3aa: CASSSLGSYNEQFF
d_gene: -; v_gene: TRBV18; len: 16; j_gene: TRBJ1-2; abundance: few; CDR3nt: TGTGCCAGCTCACCGACTCCCCTAACTAGGGACTATGGCTACACCTTC; CDR3aa: CASSPTPLTRDYGYTF